The 15 T cell receptor beta chains given below trace back to one sample, sequenced in a study of T-cell reconstitution after alpha-beta-depleted transplantation in children. Preparing the TCRbeta library involved the use of unique molecular identifiers. TCRdb re-called the PCR reads through MiXCR, storing one row per CDR3 protein. The table includes 120,000 to 150,000 distinct CDR3 sequences, 8.8% detected once. The material was PBMCs, mostly from graft donor cells, obtained 180 days after TCRalphabeta/CD19-depleted stem cell transplant. These receptors came from a female patient under 10 years old who had a stem cell transplant for congenital amegakaryocytic thrombocytopenia, so the T cells may come from the graft donor.

This clonotype has just a few counts. The chain has TRBV11-2 and TRBJ1-5, with D unclear. CDR3 length: 15 amino acids. Trimming cost V 2 bases and J 0 bases, with 8 bases left between them. From germline, CDR1 is SGHAT and CDR2 FQNNGV. CDR3 amino acids: CASSLSPGSNQPQHF. The DNA of the CDR3 is TGTGCCAGCAGCTTAAGCCCGGGTAGCAATCAGCCCCAGCATTTT.

This clonotype appeared a few times. This chain connects TRBV20-1 to TRBJ1-1; perhaps TRBD1 as D (5 bases). The CDR3 is 12 residues long. Germline V CDR1 and CDR2: DFQATT, SNEGSKA (reference sequence). CDR3 in amino acids: CRTYGGRTEAFF. DNA for the CDR3: TGCAGGACCTATGGGGGTCGCACTGAAGCTTTCTTT.

This clonotype was observed at least ten times. V and J are TRBV11-2 and TRBJ1-4; D gene ambiguous. CDR1 is SGHAT, CDR2 FQNNGV, per germline. V shed 2 bases and J shed 8 bases, with 9 bases lying between them. CDR3 size: 13 residues. DNA of the CDR3: TGTGCCAGCAGCTTATTTGGGGTGGAAAAACTGTTTTTT. It is translated as CASSLFGVEKLFF.

This clonotype appeared many times. The J gene is TRBJ1-1, the V gene TRBV28; D perhaps matches TRBD1 (5 bases). The CDR3 is made up of 14 amino acids. V was clipped by 5 bases and J by 3 bases, with 13 bases between them. Looked up from germline, CDR1 is MDHEN and CDR2 is SYDVKM. The CDR3 spells CASSQGVLDTEAFF. In DNA form, the CDR3 reads TGTGCCAGCAGTCAAGGGGTCCTTGACACTGAAGCTTTCTTT. The full variable domain, with the rest looked up from reference TRBV28 and TRBJ1-1, is DVKVTQSSRYLVKRTGEKVFLECVQDMDHENMFWYRQDPGLGLRLIYFSYDVKMKEKGDIPEGYSVSREKKERFSLILESASTNQTSMYLCASSQGVLDTEAFFGQGTRLTVV.

This clonotype was detected many times. This chain links TRBV24-1 with TRBJ2-3; perhaps TRBD2 as D (5 bases). CDR3 length: 15 amino acids. V lost 4 bases, J lost 2 bases, and 12 bases lay in between. Germline CDR1 and CDR2: KGHDR and SFDVKD. The CDR3 protein is CATSDRRGYTDTQYF. For the CDR3, the DNA is TGTGCCACCAGTGACCGCCGGGGTTACACAGATACGCAGTATTTT.

At least ten counts were recorded for this clonotype. The chain is built from TRBV4-2 and TRBJ2-1; TRBD2 is a possible D gene (5 bases). Trimming left V 3 bases short and J 6 bases short, with 15 bases between. Germline CDR1 is LGHNA and CDR2 is YNFKEQ. The CDR3 extends over 15 amino acids. The CDR3 protein is CASSQVQFSVNEQFF. In DNA form, the CDR3 reads TGTGCCAGCAGCCAGGTCCAATTTAGCGTCAATGAGCAGTTCTTC.

The table lists this clonotype with many counts. The V and J genes are TRBV29-1 and TRBJ2-1, with TRBD2 matching 11 bases. Germline V gene lookup returns CDR1 SQVTM and CDR2 ANQGSEA. This CDR3 comprises 15 residues. V dropped 3 bases and J dropped 7; count of bases not matched to a gene: 8. CDR3 residues: CSVDDGTSGGNEQFF. The DNA for the CDR3 is TGCAGCGTTGATGATGGGACTAGCGGAGGGAATGAGCAGTTCTTC.

The chain couples TRBV6-4 to TRBJ1-1; 8 bases fit TRBD1. Trimming at V came to 0 bases and at J to 4 bases, leaving 7 bases not matched to a gene. There are 16 residues in the CDR3. Germline V CDR1 and CDR2: MRHNA, SNTAGT. This CDR3 reads CASSDSRTGSGTEAFF. CDR3 DNA sequence: TGTGCCAGCAGTGACTCCCGGACAGGGTCTGGCACTGAAGCTTTCTTT.

This clonotype was detected ten times or more. The rearrangement links TRBV5-1 to TRBJ2-2; the D is unclear. V shed 2 bases and J shed 7 bases, with 9 bases lying between them. The CDR3 contains 13 residues. CDR1 and CDR2 (germline): SGHRS, YFSETQ. The CDR3 DNA is TGCGCCAGCAGCTTTCTGCCTGTCGGGGAGCTGTTTTTT. Amino acid sequence: CASSFLPVGELFF.

The chain employs TRBV20-1 and TRBJ2-1; the match to TRBD2 covers 11 bases. V shed 2 bases, J shed 3 bases, and the junction held 9 bases outside the gene matches. The V gene's germline CDR1 is DFQATT and CDR2 SNEGSKA (reference sequence). This CDR3 is built from 17 residues. In DNA, the CDR3 is TGCAGTGCTAGACCCCCGGGACTAGCGGTTATCTACAATGAGCAGTTCTTC. Its protein is CSARPPGLAVIYNEQFF.

There are a few counts of this clonotype. The chain is built from TRBV4-2 and TRBJ2-3, with D perhaps TRBD1 (5 bases). V was trimmed by 0 bases and J by 0 bases, leaving 7 bases between them. CDR1 and CDR2 (germline): LGHNA, YNFKEQ. This CDR3 is built from 15 residues. For the CDR3, the DNA is TGTGCCAGCAGCCAAGAGGGGCAGAGCACAGATACGCAGTATTTT. Translated, it gives CASSQEGQSTDTQYF.

This clonotype was counted ten times or more. The chain couples TRBV11-2 to TRBJ2-5; no clear D gene. CDR3 length: 15 amino acids. Germline V CDR1 and CDR2: SGHAT, FQNNGV. V gave up 2 bases and J gave up 4 bases, with 14 bases separating them. Here the CDR3 DNA reads TGTGCCAGCAGCTTAAATATACAGCGAGGAGAGACCCAGTACTTC. Its protein is CASSLNIQRGETQYF.

This clonotype was counted many times. This chain uses TRBV10-2 with TRBJ2-3; D possibly corresponds to TRBD2 (5 bases). CDR1 is WSHSY and CDR2 is SAAADI in the germline V gene. Trimming removed 6 bases at V and 4 bases at J, with 11 bases between. This CDR3 has 13 residues. The CDR3: CASSGRGSDTQYF. CDR3 DNA sequence: TGCGCCAGCAGCGGTCGAGGGTCAGATACGCAGTATTTT.

At least ten counts were recorded for this clonotype. The V and J genes are TRBV12-3 or TRBV12-4 and TRBJ2-7; D is undetermined. The V gene lost 7 bases and the J gene lost 2 bases, with 15 bases spanning the gap. The CDR3 runs 14 residues. The CDR3 sequence is CASTTDLPPYEQYF. The CDR3 nucleotides are TGTGCCAGCACCACGGACCTTCCTCCCTACGAGCAGTACTTC.

This clonotype was observed a handful of times. J is TRBJ2-5 and V is TRBV20-1, with 10 positions matching TRBD1. The V and J ends lost 0 bases and 2 bases, in that order; junction bases with no gene match: 0. CDR1 DFQATT and CDR2 SNEGSKA come from the germline V gene (reference sequence). The CDR3 is 14 residues long. For the CDR3, the DNA is TGCAGTGCTAGAGAGGACAGGGGGCAAGAGACCCAGTACTTC. It yields the protein CSAREDRGQETQYF.